The T cell receptor beta chain described here comes from a study of shared clonotypes between healthy human individuals. Study observations and caveats: A handful of donors showed sharing of approximately 5% of naive CD4 clonotypes.

Terminally differentiated effector memory CD45RA+ cells were left out of the naive CD8 fraction, which was CD45RO-negative and positively selected for CCR7. The assay used deep level. Evenly divided among several immunoSEQ plates was the genomic DNA of each subset. Here immunoSEQ multiplex PCR was the method, and the copy in TCRdb shows in-frame clones only, minus some. Among millions of clones listed, just under 95% were seen once. For this clone: Its antigen remains unidentified.

The CDR3 has 17 amino acids. Trimming took off 3 bases at V and 1 base at J, with 16 bases between the two ends. Germline V CDR1 and CDR2: MGHRA, YSYEKL. The sample consisted of naive CD8+ T cells sorted from blood. The V call is TRBV4-1, the J call TRBJ2-1, with D possibly called TRBD1 or TRBD2 (5 bases each). This clonotype originated in a young man in good health. The DNA of the CDR3 is TGCGCCAGCAGCCAGGTCAGGGCCAGCGGATCCTACAATGAGCAGTTCTTC. The encoded protein is CASSQVRASGSYNEQFF.